A selection of T cell receptor beta chains follows, all from one sample in a study of blood T cell repertoires in COVID-19. Clones were sequenced by immunoSEQ multiplex PCR, and TCRdb holds only the in-frame ones, with some missing. The sample includes hundreds of thousands of clones, about nine tenths of them seen just once. The source material was peripheral blood. The receptor source for this set is a woman aged 50 to 60 with COVID-19, enrolled during active disease. CDR3s include the opening cysteine and the closing phenylalanine or tryptophan. A D gene is named only where the DNA matches it firmly. Clone sizes are given selectively: once, few, many, or a class where the clone is expanded.

CDR3 DNA	CDR3 protein	D gene	V gene	J gene	clone size
TGTGCCAGCAGTGAAGCCAGCGGGAGGGACACCGGGGAGCTGTTTTTT	CASSEASGRDTGELFF	TRBD2	TRBV2	TRBJ2-2	.
TGTGCCTGGAGCGATAGCGGAAATGAGCAGTTCTTC	CAWSDSGNEQFF	.	TRBV30	TRBJ2-1	.
TGTGCCAGTGCTACCACTAGGAACACTGAAGCTTTCTTT	CASATTRNTEAFF	.	TRBV19	TRBJ1-1	.
TGTGCCATCAGTGAGTTCGGGACTAGCGGGGAGCAGCAGTACTTC	CAISEFGTSGEQQYF	TRBD2	TRBV10-3	TRBJ2-7	.
TGCACCAGCAGCCAAGAACGCGGGGGGTCCTCCTACGAGCAGTACTTC	CTSSQERGGSSYEQYF	.	TRBV1	TRBJ2-7	.
TGTGCCAGCAGCTCGATGGGACTTACTAGCACAGATACGCAGTATTTT	CASSSMGLTSTDTQYF	.	TRBV5-6	TRBJ2-3	.
TGTGCCAGCAGCTTATTGGGAGGAGATACGCAGTATTTT	CASSLLGGDTQYF	.	TRBV11-3	TRBJ2-3	.
TGTGCCAGCAGCCTACCCCGGGACAGGGATGAAAAACTGTTTTTT	CASSLPRDRDEKLFF	TRBD1	TRBV5-5	TRBJ1-4	.
TGTGCCAGCAGTCGGACTACTCAAGCTTTCTTT	CASSRTTQAFF	.	TRBV2	TRBJ1-1	few
TGTGCCAGCTCCACAGGGGCTACTGGATCAGATACGCAGTATTTT	CASSTGATGSDTQYF	TRBD1	TRBV18	TRBJ2-3	.
TGTGCCAGCAGCGCCGCCGGGACAGATTCTAGTAATTCACCCCTCCACTTT	CASSAAGTDSSNSPLHF	TRBD1	TRBV5-5	TRBJ1-6	.
TGTGCCAGCTCACCCACCGTCGAGGACAGACTTGGCTATGGCTACACCTTC	CASSPTVEDRLGYGYTF	.	TRBV18	TRBJ1-2	.
TGTGCCTGGAGTCTCGGCGGGACAGGGGGAAATGAAAAACTGTTTTTT	CAWSLGGTGGNEKLFF	TRBD1	TRBV30	TRBJ1-4	.
TGTGCCAGCCAAGGGGTCTCTGAAGCTTTCTTT	CASQGVSEAFF	.	TRBV3-1/TRBV3-2	TRBJ1-1	.
TGTGCCTGGAATGGGCAGGGCGGCACTGAAGCTTTCTTT	CAWNGQGGTEAFF	.	TRBV30	TRBJ1-1	.
TGCGCCAGCAGGTGGGGACAGGGCTATTCACCCCTCCACTTT	CASRWGQGYSPLHF	TRBD1	TRBV5-1	TRBJ1-6	once
TGTGCCTGCAGGGACGGGAGCTCCTATAATTCACCCCTCCACTTT	CACRDGSSYNSPLHF	.	TRBV6-6	TRBJ1-6	.
TGCGCCAGCAGCTTGGAGGGGGGGGGTTACAATGAGCAGTTCTTC	CASSLEGGGYNEQFF	.	TRBV5-1	TRBJ2-1	.
TGCAGCGCCACGGACAGCCTCTCCTCTGGAAACACCATATATTTT	CSATDSLSSGNTIYF	.	TRBV29-1	TRBJ1-3	.
TGTGCCAGCACCCCCCCAGGGGAAGGAGATACGCAGTATTTT	CASTPPGEGDTQYF	.	TRBV6-5	TRBJ2-3	once
TGTGCCACCGGGGGATACTATGGCTACACCTTC	CATGGYYGYTF	.	TRBV7-2	TRBJ1-2	.
TGTGCTAGTGGTTTGGCGACTTACGAGGAGACCCAGTACTTC	CASGLATYEETQYF	.	TRBV12-5	TRBJ2-5	.
TGTGCCAGCAGCCTAACCCCTCTACGGGGCTACACCTTC	CASSLTPLRGYTF	.	TRBV11-2	TRBJ1-2	.
TGTGCCAGCAGTGGACCAAGGACAGGGGGCGAGAACACTGAAGCTTTCTTT	CASSGPRTGGENTEAFF	TRBD1	TRBV6-1	TRBJ1-1	.
TGTGCCAGTAGTATCGGACAGGGGGCGACGATTGAGCAGTTCTTC	CASSIGQGATIEQFF	TRBD1	TRBV19	TRBJ2-1	.
TGCAGCGTTGAAAAGGGACAAGGTTATGGCTACACCTTC	CSVEKGQGYGYTF	.	TRBV29-1	TRBJ1-2	.
TGTGCCAGCAGCTTGGGTCCAGGCGGCAATCAGCCCCAGCATTTT	CASSLGPGGNQPQHF	.	TRBV5-4	TRBJ1-5	.
TGTGCCAGCAGCATTGATAGGAGTGAAAAACTGTTTTTT	CASSIDRSEKLFF	.	TRBV5-6	TRBJ1-4	once
TGTGCCAGCAGGGGACAGTTCTCTGGAAACACCATATATTTT	CASRGQFSGNTIYF	TRBD1	TRBV2	TRBJ1-3	once
TGTGCCAGCAGCCCCCAGGGAGTAGCGGGGGGGTTCGGTGAGCAGTTCTTC	CASSPQGVAGGFGEQFF	TRBD2	TRBV7-3	TRBJ2-1	.
TGTGCCAGCAGGAAGCGGGGGGTCCCAAACAATGAGCAGTTCTTC	CASRKRGVPNNEQFF	TRBD2	TRBV6-5	TRBJ2-1	.
TGCGCCAGCAGCTTGGGGGACAGCAGCAACTATGGCTACACCTTC	CASSLGDSSNYGYTF	TRBD1	TRBV5-1	TRBJ1-2	once
TGCAGTGCTATTGATTCTAGCGGGGGGGCCACAGATACGCAGTATTTT	CSAIDSSGGATDTQYF	TRBD2	TRBV20-1	TRBJ2-3	.
TGTGCCACCAGTGATTTGAGCGGGGGTAAGAACAATGAGCAGTTCTTC	CATSDLSGGKNNEQFF	TRBD2	TRBV24-1	TRBJ2-1	.